These 24 T cell receptor beta chains were sequenced from one sample in a study of immune characterization of retroperitoneal liposarcoma. TCRdb ran MiXCR on the PCR reads and lists one entry per CDR3 protein. The table includes about 10,000 distinct CDR3 sequences, approximately 27% detected once. The sequencing input was tumor tissue. The receptor set was obtained from a male donor with retroperitoneal liposarcoma.

As for this clonotype: Likely a read error: the CDR3 ends without its conserved phenylalanine or tryptophan. The rearrangement links TRBV6-1 to TRBJ2-5; D is uncertain. TRBJ2-7 explains the end of the DNA better; the J call may be wrong. The CDR3 runs to 11 residues. The germline V gene has CDR1 MNHNS and CDR2 SASEGT. CDR3 nucleotide sequence: TGTGCCAGCAGCGAGGCGACCGAGCAGTACCCC. This sequence encodes CASSEATEQYP.

The CDR3 DNA sequence: TGTGCCAGCAGTTCACTAGAGGCCACAGATACGCAGTATTTT. Encoded protein: CASSSLEATDTQYF. This rearrangement joins TRBV6-8 to TRBJ2-3, with D perhaps matching TRBD2 (5 bases). The V end lost 4 bases, the J end lost 2 bases, and 10 bases lay between the germline ends. This CDR3 has 14 residues. Germline V CDR1 and CDR2: MNHGY, SAAAGT.

This clonotype is a singleton in its sample. The chain links TRBV6-1 to TRBJ2-1; TRBD2 agrees at 10 bases. Germline values: CDR1 MNHNS, CDR2 SASEGT. The CDR3 sequence is 17 residues long. J was trimmed by 13 bases and V by 6 bases; bases with no gene match: 21. This CDR3 reads CASSYDPLAGVPETQFF. In DNA form, the CDR3 reads TGTGCCAGCAGCTACGACCCCCTAGCGGGAGTTCCAGAGACCCAGTTCTTC.

This clonotype rates as medium-sized. The V and J genes are TRBV11-2 and TRBJ2-1, with 9 positions matching TRBD1. Germline CDR1 reads SGHAT; CDR2 reads FQNNGV. This CDR3 is 16 amino acids long. V trimming: 3 bases; J trimming: 10 bases; junction bases outside the gene matches: 13. The CDR3 sequence: CASSFRSGTGTYEQFF. The CDR3 DNA reads TGTGCCAGCAGCTTTCGTTCCGGGACAGGGACCTACGAGCAGTTCTTC.

The chain is built from TRBV27 and TRBJ2-3, with a weak D call TRBD2 (6 bases). Trimming took 4 bases from V and 2 from J, leaving 13 bases between them. The CDR3 loop spans 15 amino acids. The germline V gene has CDR1 MNHEY and CDR2 SMNVEV (reference sequence). DNA of the CDR3: TGTGCCAGCAGTTACGGGGCGGGGTCCACAGATACGCAGTATTTT. It encodes CASSYGAGSTDTQYF.

V and J are TRBV6-1 and TRBJ1-2; D ambiguous. The CDR3 length is 15 residues. The germline CDR1 and CDR2 sequences are MNHNS and SASEGT. Trimming took 0 bases from V and 5 from J, leaving 13 bases between them. The CDR3 protein is CASSEALESLYGYTF. In DNA, the CDR3 is TGTGCCAGCAGTGAAGCGCTTGAGTCCTTATATGGCTACACCTTC.

On this clonotype itself: One end of the junction does not line up with germline, which may come from a read error. The chain employs TRBV6-1 and TRBJ2-3, with 14 bases lining up with TRBD2. The CDR3 extends over 17 amino acids. Per the germline V gene, CDR1 is MNHNS and CDR2 is SASEGT. The CDR3 loop is CASSRLAGGGGPDTQYF. CDR3 nucleotide sequence: TGCGCCAGCTCCCGACTAGCGGGGGGGGGGGGCCCAGATACGCAGTATTTT.

By sample share, this clonotype is medium-sized. V gene TRBV6-1 combines with J gene TRBJ2-1; the D is unclear. The CDR3 covers 12 residues. In germline, CDR1 is MNHNS, CDR2 SASEGT. V lost 5 bases to trimming and J lost 13 bases, with 15 bases between them. The CDR3 loop is CASSYNQETQFF. The CDR3 DNA sequence: TGTGCCAGCAGTTATAACCAAGAGACCCAGTTCTTC.

The chain couples TRBV6-5 to TRBJ1-6, with D uncertain. The CDR3 extends over 19 amino acids. The germline V gene has CDR1 MNHEY and CDR2 SVGAGI. The V and J ends lost 2 bases and 0 bases respectively, with 17 bases between them. CDR3 protein: CASSYRAGFEDSYNSPLHF. The DNA for the CDR3 is TGTGCCAGCAGTTACCGGGCCGGGTTCGAAGACTCCTATAATTCACCCCTCCACTTT.

The sample holds many counts of this clonotype. The V and J genes are TRBV24-1 and TRBJ2-1; TRBD2 matches 16 bases. The V and J ends lost 4 bases and 2 bases, in that order; junction bases with no gene match: 7. The germline CDR1 and CDR2 sequences are KGHDR and SFDVKD. This CDR3 region has 19 residues. CDR3 sequence (DNA): TGTGCCACCAGTGAACCGGGACTAGCGGGAGGGCAGACCTACAATGAGCAGTTCTTC. Translation: CATSEPGLAGGQTYNEQFF.

The chain recombines TRBV12-3 or TRBV12-4 with TRBJ2-4, with a possible D match to TRBD2 (6 bases). The V end lost 3 bases, the J end lost 13 bases, and 19 bases lay between the germline ends. The CDR3 runs to 14 residues. DNA for the CDR3: TGTGCCAGCAGTTTGGGGGGTAAAGGCTATGAGCAGTACTTC. It translates to CASSLGGKGYEQYF.

This clonotype appeared many times. The chain recombines TRBV6-1 with TRBJ2-4; TRBD2 agrees at 7 bases. CDR1 and CDR2 from the germline V gene are MNHNS and SASEGT. The CDR3 consists of 15 residues. Trimming at V came to 7 bases and at J to 6 bases, leaving 12 bases not matched to a gene. The CDR3 spells CASTREGTPGNIQYF. As DNA, the CDR3 is TGTGCCAGCACTAGGGAGGGGACGCCGGGAAACATTCAGTACTTC.

This clonotype was detected a few times. This chain joins TRBV12-3 or TRBV12-4 and TRBJ2-2, with no clear D. CDR3 length equals 15 residues. V was trimmed by 1 base and J by 1 base, leaving 7 bases between them. This CDR3 is CASSLGQVNTGELFF. The CDR3 DNA follows: TGTGCCAGCAGTTTAGGGCAGGTGAACACCGGGGAGCTGTTTTTT.

This clonotype was seen only a few times. The V call is TRBV6-5, the J call TRBJ2-1; 10 bases map to TRBD1. TRBJ2-7 matches the DNA end more closely, so the J call is doubtful. Germline V CDR1 and CDR2: MNHEY, SVGAGI. The CDR3 length is 15 residues. The CDR3 DNA sequence: TGTGCCAGCAGGCCGGGACAGGGGAGCGGCAATGAGCAGTACTTC. This codes for CASRPGQGSGNEQYF.

In this sample, this clonotype turned up a few times. The rearrangement joins TRBV12-3 or TRBV12-4 to TRBJ2-1, with 9 bases matching TRBD1. Trimming at V came to 5 bases and at J to 13 bases, leaving 21 bases not matched to a gene. This CDR3 contains 17 residues. The CDR3, as DNA: TGTGCCAGCAGTCCCCGGGGGACAGGGTTAGCCAAAAACATTCAGTTCTTC. Protein sequence: CASSPRGTGLAKNIQFF.

This clonotype is medium-sized (0.01 to 0.1%). This sequence joins TRBV6-1 and TRBJ2-1; 12 bases fit TRBD1. V was pared by 6 bases and J by 10 bases, with 7 bases of the junction left unmatched. CDR3 length equals 14 residues. The germline V gene encodes CDR1 MNHNS and CDR2 SASEGT. The CDR3 DNA follows: TGTGCCAGCAGCACCGGGACAGGGGGCTACGAGCAGTTCTTC. The encoded protein is CASSTGTGGYEQFF.

This clonotype was seen a few times. The chain has TRBV7-6 and TRBJ1-1, with TRBD1 as a possible D gene (6 bases). Trimming took 2 bases from V and 5 from J, leaving 12 bases between them. The germline CDR1 and CDR2 sequences are SGHVS and FNYEAQ. The CDR3 has 14 amino acids. The CDR3 DNA reads TGTGCCAGCAGCTTACAAGGGGGGGGGACTGAAGCTTTCTTT. Encoded protein: CASSLQGGGTEAFF. The whole variable domain, filled in from reference TRBV7-6 and TRBJ1-1, reads GAGVSQSPRYKVTKRGQDVALRCDPISGHVSLYWYRQALGQGPEFLTYFNYEAQQDKSGLPNDRFSAERPEGSISTLTIQRTEQRDSAMYRCASSLQGGGTEAFFGQGTRLTVV.

With regard to this clonotype: It is unclear where the CDR3 begins or ends on the DNA, so no DNA is shown, and the CDR3 is as TCRdb lists it. The chain is built from TRBV6-1 and TRBJ2-2; TRBD2 reflects the table's D call only, with no check against the DNA. The CDR3 totals 23 residues, both ends included. CDR1 is MNHNS and CDR2 is SASEGT in the germline V gene. CDR3 protein: CASSSPGTSSYNEQYFGAGELFF.

This rearrangement joins TRBV10-3 to TRBJ2-1; weak D call: TRBD2 (6 bases). Germline V gene sequence: CDR1 ENHRY, CDR2 SYGVKD. V gave up 4 bases and J gave up 10 bases, with 11 bases separating them. The CDR3 totals 12 residues. The CDR3 DNA is TGTGCCATCAGTGGACTAGTCGGCGAGCAGTTCTTC. This sequence encodes CAISGLVGEQFF.

This clonotype is labeled medium-sized. This chain links TRBV7-2 with TRBJ2-1; the match to TRBD2 covers 8 bases. The CDR3 contains 15 residues. V lost 1 base, J lost 2 bases, and 1 base stayed unmatched. Germline-derived CDR1 and CDR2 are SGHTA and FQGNSA. CDR3 sequence: CASSLGTSTYNEQFF. The CDR3 bases are TGTGCCAGCAGCTTAGGGACTAGCACCTACAATGAGCAGTTCTTC. The complete variable domain, with remaining parts taken from reference TRBV7-2 and TRBJ2-1, reads GAGVSQSPSNKVTEKGKDVELRCDPISGHTALYWYRQSLGQGLEFLIYFQGNSAPDKSGLPSDRFSAERTGGSVSTLTIQRTQQEDSAVYLCASSLGTSTYNEQFFGPGTRLTVL.

This clonotype was seen a handful of times. V usage is TRBV24-1 and J usage is TRBJ1-5; 8 nucleotides match TRBD1. The germline gives CDR1 KGHDR, CDR2 SFDVKD. V lost 4 bases to trimming and J lost 5 bases; unmatched junction nucleotides: 6. The CDR3 runs to 15 residues. CDR3: CATSDPGTGHQPQHF. Written as DNA, the CDR3 is TGTGCCACCAGTGACCCAGGGACAGGTCATCAGCCCCAGCATTTT.

This clonotype was seen ten or more times. The V gene is TRBV12-3 or TRBV12-4, the J gene TRBJ2-5; D not certain. Trimming pared 6 bases from V and 1 base from J, leaving 9 bases between. The CDR3 consists of 13 residues. DNA of the CDR3: TGTGCCAGCAGCCGTAATCTCCAAGAGACCCAGTACTTC. Translation: CASSRNLQETQYF.

At least ten counts were recorded for this clonotype. The rearrangement links TRBV6-1 to TRBJ2-3; 7 nucleotides align to TRBD1. The CDR3 spans 14 residues. Germline assignment: CDR1 MNHNS and CDR2 SASEGT. Losses at the gene ends were 6 bases for V and 7 bases for J; bases not matched to a gene: 10. In nucleotides, the CDR3 is TGTGCCAGCAGCCCAACGACAGGGTTGCATACGCAGTATTTT. This sequence encodes CASSPTTGLHTQYF.

Sample share makes this clonotype medium-sized. The rearrangement joins TRBV12-3 or TRBV12-4 to TRBJ2-5, with D unresolved. This CDR3 region has 12 residues. The V gene lost 5 bases and the J gene lost 13 bases, with 17 bases spanning the gap. The CDR3 nucleotides read TGTGCCAGCAGTCAAACGGGTGATTGGCTGTACTTC. Protein sequence: CASSQTGDWLYF.